The 30 T cell receptor beta chains given below trace back to one sample, sequenced in a study of identical twins. TCRdb reprocessed the 5' RACE reads with MiXCR, giving one entry per CDR3 protein. The repertoire holds hundreds of thousands of distinct CDR3 sequences, with more than 9% as singletons. This sample was shared with a second study, whose subject was yellow fever vaccine responses in identical twins.

The sequencing input was CD8+ T cells sorted from blood. These TCRs come from a woman under 30 in good health.

This chain joins TRBV5-1 and TRBJ2-5; D tentatively fits TRBD1 or TRBD2 (5 bases each). Germline V gene sequence: CDR1 SGHRS, CDR2 YFSETQ. Between the trimmed V and J ends, which lost 4 bases and 3 bases, there was a span of 19 bases. The CDR3 has 16 residues. The CDR3 nucleotides read TGCGCCAGCAGCCCCGGGGCTAGCCTTCTTGAAGAGACCCAGTACTTC. Translation gives CASSPGASLLEETQYF.

V gene TRBV7-2 combines with J gene TRBJ2-2; tentative D call: TRBD2 (5 bases). This CDR3 comprises 11 residues. CDR1 and CDR2 (germline): SGHTA, FQGNSA. V was cut by 6 bases and J by 7 bases, with 6 bases left in between. The CDR3 bases are TGTGCCAGCAGTCGGGGCGGGGAGCTGTTTTTT. It translates to CASSRGGELFF.

This clonotype was counted only a few times. The J gene is TRBJ1-2, the V gene TRBV11-2; no reliable D call. CDR3 length equals 16 residues. The germline CDR1 and CDR2 sequences are SGHAT and FQNNGV. V lost 5 bases to trimming and J lost 3 bases, with 19 bases between them. The CDR3 is CASSPPNGYDYYGYTF. The DNA of the CDR3 is TGTGCCAGCAGCCCCCCCAATGGTTACGACTACTATGGCTACACCTTC.

The chain has TRBV20-1 and TRBJ2-7; TRBD2 agrees at 7 bases. J lost 3 bases, V lost 3 bases, and 5 bases had no gene match. Germline CDR1 DFQATT, CDR2 SNEGSKA (reference sequence). The length of the CDR3 is 13 residues. The CDR3 sequence is CSARGEGDYEQYV. Written as DNA, the CDR3 is TGCAGTGCTAGGGGGGAGGGAGACTACGAGCAGTACGTC.

This clonotype turned up a few times. The V and J genes are TRBV7-9 and TRBJ2-3; TRBD1 matches at 9 bases. The CDR3 covers 15 residues. Germline values: CDR1 SEHNR, CDR2 FQNEAQ (reference sequence). J lost 3 bases, V lost 5 bases, and 6 bases had no gene match. The CDR3 region is CASSPTGGLTDTQYF. CDR3 bases: TGTGCCAGCAGCCCGACAGGGGGTTTGACAGATACGCAGTATTTT.

This clonotype showed up just a few times. This sequence joins TRBV20-1 and TRBJ2-5, with 10 bases that match TRBD2. Germline assignment: CDR1 DFQATT and CDR2 SNEGSKA (reference sequence). The length of the CDR3 is 16 residues. J gave up 3 bases and V 0 bases, and 7 bases lay outside the gene matches. CDR3: CSARDSSGSLEETQYF. CDR3 coding DNA: TGCAGTGCTAGAGATTCTAGCGGGAGTTTGGAAGAGACCCAGTACTTC.

This clonotype was counted a few times. The CDR3 here is CATSDLRDGYTF. The CDR3 DNA follows: TGTGCCACCAGTGACCTCAGGGATGGCTACACCTTC. This chain connects TRBV24-1 to TRBJ1-2; a weak D match, TRBD1 (5 bases). V shed 4 bases and J shed 6 bases, with 8 bases lying between them. This CDR3 is built from 12 residues. The V gene's germline CDR1 is KGHDR and CDR2 SFDVKD.

This clonotype came up many times. The chain recombines TRBV7-9 with TRBJ2-1; D unclear. Germline assignment: CDR1 SEHNR and CDR2 FQNEAQ (reference sequence). The V gene lost 1 base and the J gene lost 3 bases, with 16 bases spanning the gap. The CDR3 contains 17 residues. CDR3 in DNA: TGTGCCAGCAGCTTAGAAGGGTTCGGTCTACACTACAATGAGCAGTTCTTC. Translating gives CASSLEGFGLHYNEQFF.

This chain connects TRBV29-1 to TRBJ2-1; 7 nucleotides match TRBD2. The CDR3 is 14 amino acids. V shed 4 bases, J shed 4 bases, and the junction held 7 bases outside the gene matches. Germline CDR1 and CDR2: SQVTM and ANQGSEA. In DNA, the CDR3 is TGCAGCGTTGTGACTAGCTTAGGGTACAATGAGCAGTTCTTC. Its translation is CSVVTSLGYNEQFF.

V gene TRBV7-8 combines with J gene TRBJ2-7; D tentatively fits TRBD1 or TRBD2 (5 bases each). CDR1 is SGHVS and CDR2 is FQNEAQ in the germline V gene. This CDR3 region has 15 residues. V was cut by 2 bases and J by 6 bases, with 17 bases left in between. CDR3 residues: CASSLTPGPQGEQYF. The CDR3 region has the DNA TGTGCCAGCAGCTTAACCCCGGGACCTCAGGGCGAGCAGTACTTC.

V is TRBV28 and J is TRBJ2-1; D possibly corresponds to TRBD2 (6 bases). Trimming removed 4 bases at V and 4 bases at J, with 20 bases between. There are 17 residues in the CDR3. CDR1 is MDHEN and CDR2 is SYDVKM in the germline V gene. The CDR3 coding sequence is TGTGCCAGCAGTTCCCTCATACTAGCTAAGGGGTACAATGAGCAGTTCTTC. Its translation is CASSSLILAKGYNEQFF. The whole variable domain, filled in from reference TRBV28 and TRBJ2-1, reads DVKVTQSSRYLVKRTGEKVFLECVQDMDHENMFWYRQDPGLGLRLIYFSYDVKMKEKGDIPEGYSVSREKKERFSLILESASTNQTSMYLCASSSLILAKGYNEQFFGPGTRLTVL.

This clonotype occurred many times. The chain carries TRBV4-1 and TRBJ1-5; D remains ambiguous. CDR3 length: 14 residues. The germline CDR1 and CDR2 sequences are MGHRA and YSYEKL. V lost 0 bases, J lost 5 bases, and 8 bases lay in between. In DNA form, the CDR3 reads TGCGCCAGCAGCCAAGAGTTCGCTTATCAGCCCCAGCATTTT. Its translation: CASSQEFAYQPQHF.

The rearrangement links TRBV28 to TRBJ2-3; 7 bases fit TRBD2. V lost 5 bases to trimming and J lost 2 bases; unmatched junction nucleotides: 13. The CDR3 sequence is 17 residues long. Per the germline V gene, CDR1 is MDHEN and CDR2 is SYDVKM. CDR3 sequence (DNA): TGTGCCAGCAGTCCCCATAGCGGGTTGATCCTCACAGATACGCAGTATTTT. Protein sequence: CASSPHSGLILTDTQYF.

The chain couples TRBV29-1 to TRBJ1-2, with D possibly matching TRBD1 (6 bases). Trimming shortened V by 4 bases and J by 7 bases, and 19 bases separated the two germline ends. The CDR3 is 14 amino acids. CDR1 and CDR2 (germline): SQVTM, ANQGSEA. The CDR3: CSVARDTYPPGYTF. The CDR3 DNA is TGCAGCGTTGCTAGGGACACCTACCCGCCTGGCTACACCTTC.

This clonotype was picked up a small number of times. This chain links TRBV6-5 with TRBJ2-5; perhaps D is TRBD1 or TRBD2 (5 bases each). CDR1 MNHEY and CDR2 SVGAGI come from the germline V gene. The CDR3 covers 11 residues. Trimming stripped 6 bases from V and 6 bases from J, with 8 bases between. CDR3 bases: TGTGCCAGCAGGGGGGTCCAGACCCAGTACTTC. This encodes CASRGVQTQYF.

The V call is TRBV6-5, the J call TRBJ2-7; D is perhaps TRBD1 (6 bases). The CDR3 consists of 15 residues. Germline CDR1 reads MNHEY; CDR2 reads SVGAGI. V shed 2 bases and J shed 4 bases, with 15 bases lying between them. The CDR3 DNA reads as TGTGCCAGCAGTTACCCAGACCACAGGGTTTACGAGCAGTACGTC. This translates into CASSYPDHRVYEQYV.

This clonotype showed up many times. This rearrangement joins TRBV12-3 or TRBV12-4 to TRBJ2-5; D unclear. The length of the CDR3 is 15 residues. Trimming stripped 3 bases from V and 0 bases from J, with 11 bases between. The CDR3 bases are TGTGCCAGCAGTTTGGCAGGAAAGTACCAAGAGACCCAGTACTTC. Its translation: CASSLAGKYQETQYF.

This clonotype occurred a few times. V usage is TRBV20-1 and J usage is TRBJ2-1; a weak D match, TRBD2 (7 bases). Germline V gene lookup returns CDR1 DFQATT and CDR2 SNEGSKA (reference sequence). This CDR3 is 14 amino acids long. V was trimmed by 6 bases and J by 0 bases, leaving 12 bases between them. CDR3 nucleotides: TGCAGTGCCCGGGGGGCGAGCTCCTACAATGAGCAGTTCTTC. Encoded protein: CSARGASSYNEQFF.

This clonotype was picked up a small number of times. Germline and junction disagree at one end, which may indicate a read error. CDR3 amino acids: CCARDGLAGGYEQFF. The CDR3 DNA reads as TGCTGTGCTAGAGATGGGCTAGCGGGAGGATATGAGCAGTTCTTC. The gene calls are TRBV20-1 and TRBJ2-1; TRBD2 matches 11 bases. Germline V CDR1 and CDR2: DFQATT, SNEGSKA (reference sequence). This CDR3 region has 15 residues.

This clonotype has more than one count but fewer than ten. This sequence joins TRBV7-8 and TRBJ2-1, with 8 nucleotides matching TRBD2. The CDR3 runs to 16 residues. Germline V gives CDR1 SGHVS, CDR2 FQNEAQ. The trim removed 2 bases at V and 4 bases at J, leaving 7 bases unmatched. The CDR3 loop reads CASSLLREGRYNEQFF. CDR3 nucleotides: TGTGCCAGCAGCTTACTCCGGGAGGGCCGGTACAATGAGCAGTTCTTC. Based on the CDR3 plus reference TRBV7-8 and TRBJ2-1, the full variable domain is GAGVSQSPRYKVAKRGQDVALRCDPISGHVSLFWYQQALGQGPEFLTYFQNEAQLDKSGLPSDRFFAERPEGSVSTLKIQRTQQEDSAVYLCASSLLREGRYNEQFFGPGTRLTVL.

The rearrangement uses TRBV9 and TRBJ2-2, with TRBD1 as a possible D gene (5 bases). Germline values: CDR1 SGDLS, CDR2 YYNGEE. CDR3 length: 15 residues. V was cut by 2 bases and J by 3 bases, with 11 bases left in between. This CDR3 reads CASSVRQGHTGELFF. CDR3 coding DNA: TGTGCCAGCAGCGTGAGGCAGGGTCACACCGGGGAGCTGTTTTTT.

This clonotype was found a few times. V gene TRBV10-3 combines with J gene TRBJ1-1; the D gene is possibly TRBD1 (5 bases). V was trimmed by 2 bases and J by 11 bases, leaving 9 bases between them. This CDR3 has 11 residues. CDR1 is ENHRY and CDR2 is SYGVKD in the germline V gene. CDR3 DNA sequence: TGTGCCATCAGTGAGGGGCAGGGCGCTTTCTTT. Translation gives CAISEGQGAFF.

This clonotype showed up just a few times. This sequence joins TRBV4-1 and TRBJ2-7; the D is unclear. Germline V gene sequence: CDR1 MGHRA, CDR2 YSYEKL. CDR3 length: 13 amino acids. The germline V and J ends were trimmed by 5 bases and 3 bases, with 11 bases remaining between them. The CDR3 region has the DNA TGCGCCAGCAGCACTGACCGAAACTACGAGCAGTACGTC. It specifies CASSTDRNYEQYV.

This clonotype has only a few counts. The rearrangement links TRBV27 to TRBJ2-2; 8 nucleotides match TRBD1. This CDR3 has 16 amino acids. The germline V gene has CDR1 MNHEY and CDR2 SMNVEV (reference sequence). Trimming cost V 2 bases and J 6 bases; bases outside gene matches: 8. CDR3 region: CASSLGTGPMAGELFF. The CDR3 region has the DNA TGTGCCAGCAGTTTAGGGACAGGACCGATGGCCGGGGAGCTGTTTTTT.

This clonotype has only a few counts. The CDR3 is CASSPLQGSEAFF. The CDR3 coding sequence is TGTGCCAGCAGCCCCTTACAGGGTTCTGAAGCTTTCTTT. The chain carries TRBV6-6 and TRBJ1-1; a weak D match, TRBD1 (6 bases). The CDR3 contains 13 residues. CDR1 and CDR2 (germline): MNHNY, SVGAGI (reference sequence). V was clipped by 6 bases and J by 6 bases, with 14 bases between them.

This clonotype was seen many times. The chain links TRBV12-3 or TRBV12-4 to TRBJ1-5; D gene uncertain. This CDR3 has 14 residues. V was trimmed by 5 bases and J by 9 bases, leaving 17 bases between them. The CDR3 here is CASSRAPSGRPQHF. Here the CDR3 DNA reads TGTGCCAGCAGTAGGGCACCCTCGGGTCGGCCCCAGCATTTT.

This clonotype was detected only a few times. The V and J genes are TRBV4-1 and TRBJ2-3; possibly TRBD2 for D (5 bases). V lost 2 bases to trimming and J lost 8 bases, with 17 bases between them. The CDR3 is 15 residues long. Germline CDR1 is MGHRA and CDR2 is YSYEKL. The CDR3 DNA is TGCGCCAGCAGCCAACACCCCCACGGCGAGGGTACGCAGTATTTT. This sequence encodes CASSQHPHGEGTQYF.

This clonotype was found a few times. J is TRBJ2-2 and V is TRBV11-2; 8 bases are shared with TRBD2. CDR1 is SGHAT, CDR2 FQNNGV, per germline. V was clipped by 1 base and J by 3 bases; unmatched bases: 16. The CDR3 is made up of 20 amino acids. In DNA form, the CDR3 reads TGTGCCAGCAGCTTAGGAGCGGGAGACCTCCCAAACATGGACACCGGGGAGCTGTTTTTT. Encoded protein: CASSLGAGDLPNMDTGELFF.

This clonotype was found a few times. The chain uses TRBV6-5 and TRBJ2-6, with D perhaps matching TRBD2 (6 bases). CDR3 length: 16 amino acids. From germline, CDR1 is MNHEY and CDR2 SVGAGI. V was clipped by 0 bases and J by 1 base, with 7 bases between them. CDR3 coding DNA: TGTGCCAGCAGTTACTCCGGGGGTTCTGGGGCCAACGTCCTGACTTTC. This encodes CASSYSGGSGANVLTF.

This clonotype was counted only a few times. V usage is TRBV20-1 and J usage is TRBJ2-5; weak D call: TRBD1 (5 bases). Germline V gene data show CDR1 as DFQATT and CDR2 as SNEGSKA (reference sequence). The CDR3 contains 15 residues. V was cut by 5 bases and J by 6 bases, with 22 bases left in between. CDR3 protein: CSARLTRSGRQTQYF. Here the CDR3 DNA reads TGCAGTGCTCGTCTCACGAGATCAGGGCGGCAGACCCAGTACTTC.